The clone carrying this TCR beta chain was recorded a few times. No antigen is known for it. The data were taken from a study of T cell responses to AZD1222 COVID-19 vaccine. Study-level results: Vaccine-associated CD4 TCRs ranged over spike, dominating at 160-218 and 743-854. No day 14 peak samples; only post-peak repertoires were characterized. Close to half of spike-specific TCRs reportedly recognize unmutated variant regions. Mostly white British, mostly female donors; authors suggested clonal diversity may be underestimated.

The assay was immunoSEQ multiplex PCR, and TCRdb's table has in-frame clones only and misses some. The sample has roughly 130,000 clones; about nine tenths are singletons. CDR1 MNHEY and CDR2 SVGEGT come from the germline V gene. The V end lost 2 bases, the J end lost 6 bases, and 13 bases lay between the germline ends. The CDR3 has 15 amino acids. The source of this sequence is an adult in good health. The source was peripheral blood, collected on day 0 of AZD1222 vaccination. This chain connects TRBV6-2 or TRBV6-3 to TRBJ2-2; D remains unclear. Here the CDR3 reads CASSYPRQWAGELFF. CDR3 DNA sequence: TGTGCCAGCAGTTACCCTCGACAATGGGCCGGGGAGCTGTTTTTT.